This T cell receptor beta chain was recorded in a study of T cells in localized non-small cell lung cancer. Sequenced by immunoSEQ multiplex PCR; TCRdb stores in-frame clones only, minus some. This sample has tens of thousands of clones, with about 81% found just once. Study-wide points: Compared with tumor, uninvolved adjacent lung displayed greater T cell clonality, ranking highest overall. The study detected a median about 60 of the top 100 tumor clones in adjacent lung.

Notes on this clone: Its antigen is currently unknown.

Sequencing used peripheral blood, obtained before any cancer treatment. The clonotype comes from a female donor at least 60 years old with stage I lung adenocarcinoma.

This CDR3 reads CASSYSFPSGQETQYF. The CDR3 coding sequence is TGTGCCAGCAGTTACTCATTCCCCAGCGGGCAAGAGACCCAGTACTTC. The chain couples TRBV6-5 to TRBJ2-5; D might be TRBD2 (6 bases). The CDR3 has 16 residues. The V end was cut by 0 bases, the J end by 2 bases, with 13 bases between. Germline V gene data show CDR1 as MNHEY and CDR2 as SVGAGI.